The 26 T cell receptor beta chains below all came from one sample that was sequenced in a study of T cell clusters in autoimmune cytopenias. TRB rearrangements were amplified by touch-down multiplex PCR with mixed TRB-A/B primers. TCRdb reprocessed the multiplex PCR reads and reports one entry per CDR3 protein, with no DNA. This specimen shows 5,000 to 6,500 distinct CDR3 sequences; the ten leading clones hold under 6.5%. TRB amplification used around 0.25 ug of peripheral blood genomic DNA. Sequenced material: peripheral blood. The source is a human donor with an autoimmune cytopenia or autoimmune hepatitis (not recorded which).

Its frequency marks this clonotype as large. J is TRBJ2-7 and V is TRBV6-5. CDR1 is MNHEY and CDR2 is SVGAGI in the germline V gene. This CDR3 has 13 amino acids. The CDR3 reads CASSPGTPYEQYF.

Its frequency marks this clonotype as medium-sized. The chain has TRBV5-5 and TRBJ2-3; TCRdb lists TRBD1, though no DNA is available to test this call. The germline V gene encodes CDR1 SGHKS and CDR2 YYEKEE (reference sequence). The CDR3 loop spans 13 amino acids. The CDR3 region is CASSLQGSYTQYF.

The CDR3 here is CASSQQGAYEQYF. The chain joins TRBV7-2 to TRBJ2-7; TCRdb outputs TRBD1, but without DNA this stays unchecked. Germline CDR1 SGHTA, CDR2 FQGNSA. This CDR3 comprises 13 residues.

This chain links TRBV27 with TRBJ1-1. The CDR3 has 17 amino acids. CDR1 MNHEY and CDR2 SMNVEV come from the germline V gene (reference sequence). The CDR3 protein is CASSLSAHGTWNTEAFF.

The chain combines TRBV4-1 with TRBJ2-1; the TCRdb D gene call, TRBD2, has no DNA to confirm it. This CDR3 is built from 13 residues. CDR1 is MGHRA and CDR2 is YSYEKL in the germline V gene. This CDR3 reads CASSQGTAWEQFF.

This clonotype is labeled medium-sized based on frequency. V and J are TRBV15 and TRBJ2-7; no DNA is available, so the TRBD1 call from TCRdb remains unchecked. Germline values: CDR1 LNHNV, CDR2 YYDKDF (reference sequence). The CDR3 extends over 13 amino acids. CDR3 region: CATSRRQGDEQYF.

The CDR3 loop is CASSRTGTANSYEQYF. V and J are TRBV7-2 and TRBJ2-7; the TCRdb D gene call, TRBD1, has no DNA to confirm it. This CDR3 has 16 residues. CDR1 is SGHTA, CDR2 FQGNSA, per germline.

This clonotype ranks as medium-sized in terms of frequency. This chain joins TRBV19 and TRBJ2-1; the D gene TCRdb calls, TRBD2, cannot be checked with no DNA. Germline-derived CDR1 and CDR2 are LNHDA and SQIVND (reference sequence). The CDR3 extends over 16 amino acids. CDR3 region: CASSTLSGGSYNEQFF.

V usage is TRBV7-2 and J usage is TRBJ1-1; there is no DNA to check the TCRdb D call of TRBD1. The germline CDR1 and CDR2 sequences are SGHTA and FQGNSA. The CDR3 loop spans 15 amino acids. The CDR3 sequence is CASSLGGDGHLVAFF.

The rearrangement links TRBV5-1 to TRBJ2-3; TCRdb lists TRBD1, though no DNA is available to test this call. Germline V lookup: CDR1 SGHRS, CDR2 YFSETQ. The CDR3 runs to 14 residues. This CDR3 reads CASMQGTITDTQYF.

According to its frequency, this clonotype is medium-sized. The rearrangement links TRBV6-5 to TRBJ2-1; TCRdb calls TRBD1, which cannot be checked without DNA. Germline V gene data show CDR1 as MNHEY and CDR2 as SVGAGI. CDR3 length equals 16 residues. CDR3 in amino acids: CASSYSQGQIYNEQFF.

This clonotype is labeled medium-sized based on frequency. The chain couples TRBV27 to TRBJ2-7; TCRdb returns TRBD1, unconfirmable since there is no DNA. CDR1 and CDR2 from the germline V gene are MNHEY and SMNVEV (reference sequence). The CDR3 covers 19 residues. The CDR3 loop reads CASSYAGTGALGLEYEQYF.

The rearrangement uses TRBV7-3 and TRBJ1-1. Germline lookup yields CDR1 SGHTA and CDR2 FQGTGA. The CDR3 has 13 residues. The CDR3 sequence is CASSLTMNTEAFF.

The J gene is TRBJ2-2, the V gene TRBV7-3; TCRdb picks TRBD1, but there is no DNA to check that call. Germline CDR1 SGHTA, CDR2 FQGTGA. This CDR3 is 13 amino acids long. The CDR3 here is CASSQDRAGELFF.

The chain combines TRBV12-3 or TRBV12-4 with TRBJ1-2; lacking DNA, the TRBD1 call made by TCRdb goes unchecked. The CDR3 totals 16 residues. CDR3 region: CASSLAASQGFYGYTF.

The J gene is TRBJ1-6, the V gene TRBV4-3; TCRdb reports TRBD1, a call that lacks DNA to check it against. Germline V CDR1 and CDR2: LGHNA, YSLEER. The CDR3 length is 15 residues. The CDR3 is CASSQENRGNSPLHF.

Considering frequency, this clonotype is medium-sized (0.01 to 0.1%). CDR3 protein: CSVGTGQGYGYTF. The chain carries TRBV29-1 and TRBJ1-2; checking the TCRdb D call of TRBD1 is not possible without DNA. The length of the CDR3 is 13 residues. Germline V gene sequence: CDR1 SQVTM, CDR2 ANQGSEA.

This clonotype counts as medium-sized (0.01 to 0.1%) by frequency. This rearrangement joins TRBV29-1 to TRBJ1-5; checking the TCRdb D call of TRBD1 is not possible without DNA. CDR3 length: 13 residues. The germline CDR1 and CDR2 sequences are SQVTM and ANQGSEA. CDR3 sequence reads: CSVAGAGNQPQHF.

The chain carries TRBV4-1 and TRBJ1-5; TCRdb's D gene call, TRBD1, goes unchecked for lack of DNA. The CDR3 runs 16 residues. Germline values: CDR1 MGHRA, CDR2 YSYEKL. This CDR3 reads CASSQVDRYSNQPQHF.

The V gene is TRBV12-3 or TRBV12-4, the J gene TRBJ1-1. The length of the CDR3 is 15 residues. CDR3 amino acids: CASSPSIGRGTEAFF.

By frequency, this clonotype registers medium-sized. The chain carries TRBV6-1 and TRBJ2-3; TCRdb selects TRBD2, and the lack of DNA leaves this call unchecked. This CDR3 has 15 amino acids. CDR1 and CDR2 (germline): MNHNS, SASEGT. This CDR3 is CASSEASGGPDTQYF.

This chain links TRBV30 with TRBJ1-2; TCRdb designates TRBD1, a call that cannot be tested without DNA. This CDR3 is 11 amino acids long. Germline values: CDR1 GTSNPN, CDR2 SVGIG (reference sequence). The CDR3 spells CAWPGSYGYTF.

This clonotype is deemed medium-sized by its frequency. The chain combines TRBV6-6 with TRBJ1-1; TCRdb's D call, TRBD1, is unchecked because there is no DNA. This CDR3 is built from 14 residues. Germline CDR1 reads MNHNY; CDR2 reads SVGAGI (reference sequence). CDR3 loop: CASSYPGVQAEAFF.

CDR3 in amino acids: CSPDLNPNTDTQYF. This rearrangement joins TRBV20-1 to TRBJ2-3. The CDR3 sequence is 14 residues long. Germline V gives CDR1 DFQATT, CDR2 SNEGSKA (reference sequence).

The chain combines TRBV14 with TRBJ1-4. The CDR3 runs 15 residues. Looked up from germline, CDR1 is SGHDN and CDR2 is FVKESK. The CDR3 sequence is CASSPAPGGHEKLFF.

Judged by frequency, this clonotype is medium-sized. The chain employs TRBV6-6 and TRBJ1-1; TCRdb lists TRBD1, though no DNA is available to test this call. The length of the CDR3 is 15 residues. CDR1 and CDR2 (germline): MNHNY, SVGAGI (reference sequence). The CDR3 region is CASSPGRGRNTEAFF.